The rows below give T cell receptor beta chains drawn from one sample of a study of CD8 T cells in Susac syndrome. TCRdb reprocessed the immunoSEQ multiplex PCR reads via MiXCR and lists one record per CDR3 protein. The sample contains about 120,000 distinct CDR3 sequences, 85% to 95% of which appear only once. The sample was CD4+ T cells from PBMCs. These receptors were taken from a human donor with multiple sclerosis. Each CDR3 is given with its conserved first and last residue. Fields, in order: V gene, D gene, clone size, J gene, CDR3 DNA, CDR3 protein. The D gene is left open where the match is weak. The listing skips clone size in some rows; elsewhere it reads once, few, many or a size class.

>TRBV6-5|-|-|TRBJ1-1
TGTGCCAGCATTCTACGGGGCCGCGCTTTCTTT
CASILRGRAFF
>TRBV7-9|-|-|TRBJ2-3
TGTGCCAGCAGGGGCGGGGTAAGCACAGATACGCAGTATTTT
CASRGGVSTDTQYF
>TRBV6-1|-|-|TRBJ2-2
TGTGCCAGCGGGACTGACACCGGGGAGCTGTTTTTT
CASGTDTGELFF
>TRBV3-1|TRBD1|-|TRBJ1-2
TGTGCCAGCAGCCAACAACAGGGGGCCGGTCATGGCTACACCTTC
CASSQQQGAGHGYTF
>TRBV29-1|-|-|TRBJ2-3
TGCAGCGTGGGGGGGCGCGCCGGCACAGATACGCAGTATTTT
CSVGGRAGTDTQYF
>TRBV5-1|-|-|TRBJ2-3
TGCGCCAGCAGCCCAGGACTCGTCGGTCTTGCAGATACGCAGTATTTT
CASSPGLVGLADTQYF
>TRBV4-3|-|-|TRBJ1-2
TGCGCCAGCAGCCAAGAGGCACCTCGGGGCTACACCTTC
CASSQEAPRGYTF
>TRBV10-3|TRBD2|-|TRBJ2-5
TGTGCCATCAGTGAAGGGGCTAGCGGGGGGCCCAGGGAGACCCAGTACTTC
CAISEGASGGPRETQYF
>TRBV3-1|-|-|TRBJ1-2
TGTGCCAGCAGCCAAGCAGGGATGGAGGATGGCTACACCTTC
CASSQAGMEDGYTF
>TRBV6-5|-|-|TRBJ1-2
TGTGCCAGCAGTTACACCTCGGCCAAGTCCTATGGCTACACCTTC
CASSYTSAKSYGYTF
>TRBV14|-|once|TRBJ1-4
TGTGCCAGCAGAAAGGGGGGCGAGAAAAAACTGTTTTTT
CASRKGGEKKLFF
>TRBV3-1|-|-|TRBJ1-2
TGTGCCAGCAGCCATCATTCCGGAGGCAAAGGCACTGGCTACATCTTC
CASSHHSGGKGTGYIF
>TRBV29-1|TRBD2|-|TRBJ2-5
TGCAGCGTACGGTTTAGCGGGCACTTGCCTCAAGAGACCCAGTACTTC
CSVRFSGHLPQETQYF
>TRBV30|-|-|TRBJ2-5
TGTGCCTGGACCAAGAGAAGTCAAGAGACCCAGTACTTC
CAWTKRSQETQYF
>TRBV7-9|-|-|TRBJ1-1
TGTGCCAGCAGCTTTTGGCAGTTGCGCCCGAACACTGAAGCTTTCTTT
CASSFWQLRPNTEAFF
>TRBV30|TRBD1|-|TRBJ2-5
TGTGCCTCAAACGAAAGGGGGCAGGGGGAGACCCAGTACTTC
CASNERGQGETQYF
>TRBV19|-|-|TRBJ2-7
TGTGCCAGTAGTAGCGCTACACCAGGGTACTCCTACGAGCAGTACTTC
CASSSATPGYSYEQYF
>TRBV12-3/TRBV12-4|TRBD1|once|TRBJ1-2
TGTGCCAGCAGTTTCGGACAGGGGGTTGGTGGCTACACCTTC
CASSFGQGVGGYTF
>TRBV6-5|-|few|TRBJ1-5
TGTGCCAGCAGTTACTCGAGGCAAGGGCATCAGCCCCAGCATTTT
CASSYSRQGHQPQHF
>TRBV20-1|-|-|TRBJ1-1
TGCAGTGCTAGGACCGCCGAATTGAACACTGAAGCTTTCTTT
CSARTAELNTEAFF
>TRBV11-2|TRBD1|-|TRBJ2-3
TGTGCCAGCAGCCCCAACAGGGGGGCAGATACGCAGTATTTT
CASSPNRGADTQYF
>TRBV18|-|-|TRBJ2-7
TGTGCCAGCTCACCCGGACAGAGAAGCGAGCAGTACTTC
CASSPGQRSEQYF
>TRBV5-1|-|-|TRBJ1-1
TGCGCCAGCAGCTTGGGTTGGGGGAACACTGAAGCTTTCTTT
CASSLGWGNTEAFF
>TRBV20-1|TRBD2|-|TRBJ2-3
TGCAGTGCTCCTTCTAGCGGGGGGGCATCAGATACGCAGTATTTT
CSAPSSGGASDTQYF
>TRBV30|-|few|TRBJ1-4
TGTGCCTGGCGCTTTCCGGGACGTAATGAAAAACTGTTTTTT
CAWRFPGRNEKLFF
>TRBV30|TRBD1|-|TRBJ1-5
TGTGCCTGGGGTACTCCCGGGACAGGCAATCAGCCCCAGCATTTT
CAWGTPGTGNQPQHF
>TRBV29-1|-|-|TRBJ1-6
TGCAGCGCCCAGGTTACCCTTAATTCACCCCTCCACTTT
CSAQVTLNSPLHF
>TRBV28|-|-|TRBJ2-7
TGTGCCAGCCTCCAGACCTCCTACGAGCAGTACTTC
CASLQTSYEQYF
>TRBV7-2|TRBD1|-|TRBJ1-1
TGTGCCAGCAGCCTCCGGCAGGGGGGCACTGAAGCTTTCTTT
CASSLRQGGTEAFF
>TRBV5-1|-|-|TRBJ2-1
TGCGCCAGCAGCTTGGGTTCGACTAGCTCCTACAATGAGCAGTTCTTC
CASSLGSTSSYNEQFF
>TRBV30|-|-|TRBJ1-2
TGTGCCTGGAGCCCTGAAGGGGACTATGGCTACACCTTC
CAWSPEGDYGYTF
>TRBV10-3|TRBD1|-|TRBJ2-1
TGTGCCATCAGACCGGGACAGGGGTCAAGGGAGCAGTTCTTC
CAIRPGQGSREQFF
>TRBV5-4|-|-|TRBJ2-5
TGTGCCAGCAGCTCCCCGAGCAGCGGGGAGACCCAGTACTTC
CASSSPSSGETQYF
>TRBV21-1|-|-|TRBJ2-3
TGTGCCAGCAGCAACCTACCGGGACTAGCGGGGCCCGATACGCAGTATTTT
CASSNLPGLAGPDTQYF
>TRBV11-1|TRBD1|once|TRBJ1-1
TGTGCCAGCAGCTTAGCCAGGGGGCATACTGAAGCTTTCTTT
CASSLARGHTEAFF
>TRBV27|-|-|TRBJ1-1
TGTGCCAGCAGCTTTAACGGTGTCTCTGAAGCTTTCTTT
CASSFNGVSEAFF
>TRBV20-1|-|once|TRBJ2-7
TGCAGTGCTACTCTCACAGGAACCTACGAGCAGTACTTC
CSATLTGTYEQYF
>TRBV10-3|TRBD1|-|TRBJ1-2
TGTGCCATCAGTGGAGGACAGGGGACGAACTATGGCTACACCTTC
CAISGGQGTNYGYTF
>TRBV9|-|-|TRBJ1-6
TGTGCCAGCAGCGCCTCCACAGGGTATAATTCACCCCTCCACTTT
CASSASTGYNSPLHF
>TRBV6-2/TRBV6-3|TRBD2|-|TRBJ2-3
TGTGCCAGCAGTTACTCTAAGGCTAGCGGGGGGCAGATGATCATGGGCGGGAGCACAGATACGCAGTATTTT
CASSYSKASGGQMIMGGSTDTQYF
>TRBV6-5|-|-|TRBJ1-1
TGTGCCAGCAGTTGGGGGAGATTGGAGGGGGCTTTCTTT
CASSWGRLEGAFF
>TRBV6-1|-|once|TRBJ1-5
TGTGCCACCCAAGGAGGTAGGGAGGGCAATCAGCCCCAGCATTTT
CATQGGREGNQPQHF
>TRBV27|-|-|TRBJ1-2
TGTGCCAGCAGTTTTTTGGGGGTTGAAGGTGACTATGGCTACACCTTC
CASSFLGVEGDYGYTF
>TRBV27|-|-|TRBJ1-5
TGTGCCAGCAGTTTAGGGGGGGCGAGCAATCAGCCCCAGCATTTT
CASSLGGASNQPQHF
>TRBV28|-|-|TRBJ2-3
TGTGCCACCGCGTCCGGGCTAGCTTATACAGATACGCAGTATTTT
CATASGLAYTDTQYF
>TRBV12-3/TRBV12-4|TRBD1|-|TRBJ1-2
TGTGCCAGCAGCTCGGGACAGGGCAGGGGCTACACCTTC
CASSSGQGRGYTF
>TRBV20-1|-|-|TRBJ2-5
TGCAGTGCTAGAGATTTGATGGGCAGGGCCGAGACCCAGTACTTC
CSARDLMGRAETQYF
>TRBV5-1|TRBD2|-|TRBJ2-7
TGCGCCAGCACCCGGGGGCTAGCGGGAAACGAGCAGTACTTC
CASTRGLAGNEQYF
>TRBV7-9|TRBD2|-|TRBJ2-3
TGTGCCAGCACTGGGGAGGGCCGCACAGATACGCAGTATTTT
CASTGEGRTDTQYF
>TRBV5-1|-|-|TRBJ2-6
TGCGCCAGCAGCTACCCGGCGGGATCTGGGGCCAACGTCCTGACTTTC
CASSYPAGSGANVLTF
>TRBV20-1|-|-|TRBJ2-7
TGCAGTGCCGTGACGGCAAAGGATTCCTACGAGCAGTACTTC
CSAVTAKDSYEQYF
>TRBV7-8|-|-|TRBJ2-7
TGTGCCAGCAGCTTTGGGGAGTCAGGCTACGAGCAGTACTTC
CASSFGESGYEQYF
>TRBV20-1|-|-|TRBJ2-7
TGCAGTGCTAGGGACACGGTGGGGGAGCAGTACTTC
CSARDTVGEQYF
>TRBV20-1|-|-|TRBJ1-5
TGCAGCGTAGGGGACAAGGGATATAGCAATCAGCCCCAGCATTTT
CSVGDKGYSNQPQHF
>TRBV5-1|-|-|TRBJ1-5
TGCGCCAGCAGCTTGGGCTGGAATAGCAATCAGCCCCAGCATTTT
CASSLGWNSNQPQHF